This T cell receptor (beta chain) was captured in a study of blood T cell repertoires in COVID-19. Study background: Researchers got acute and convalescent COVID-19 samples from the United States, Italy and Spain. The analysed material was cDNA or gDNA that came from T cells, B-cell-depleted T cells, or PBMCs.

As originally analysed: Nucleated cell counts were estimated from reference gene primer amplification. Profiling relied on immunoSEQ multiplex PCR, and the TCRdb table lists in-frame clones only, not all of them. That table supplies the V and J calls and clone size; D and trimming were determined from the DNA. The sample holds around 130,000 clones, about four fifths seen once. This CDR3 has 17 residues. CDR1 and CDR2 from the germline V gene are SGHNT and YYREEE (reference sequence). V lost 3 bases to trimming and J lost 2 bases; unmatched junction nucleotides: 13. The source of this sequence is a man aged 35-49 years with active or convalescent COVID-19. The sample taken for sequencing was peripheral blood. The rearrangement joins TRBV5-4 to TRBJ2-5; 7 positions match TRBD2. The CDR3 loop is CASSSGWGGGAQETQYF. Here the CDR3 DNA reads TGTGCCAGCAGCTCCGGGTGGGGCGGGGGTGCTCAAGAGACCCAGTACTTC.